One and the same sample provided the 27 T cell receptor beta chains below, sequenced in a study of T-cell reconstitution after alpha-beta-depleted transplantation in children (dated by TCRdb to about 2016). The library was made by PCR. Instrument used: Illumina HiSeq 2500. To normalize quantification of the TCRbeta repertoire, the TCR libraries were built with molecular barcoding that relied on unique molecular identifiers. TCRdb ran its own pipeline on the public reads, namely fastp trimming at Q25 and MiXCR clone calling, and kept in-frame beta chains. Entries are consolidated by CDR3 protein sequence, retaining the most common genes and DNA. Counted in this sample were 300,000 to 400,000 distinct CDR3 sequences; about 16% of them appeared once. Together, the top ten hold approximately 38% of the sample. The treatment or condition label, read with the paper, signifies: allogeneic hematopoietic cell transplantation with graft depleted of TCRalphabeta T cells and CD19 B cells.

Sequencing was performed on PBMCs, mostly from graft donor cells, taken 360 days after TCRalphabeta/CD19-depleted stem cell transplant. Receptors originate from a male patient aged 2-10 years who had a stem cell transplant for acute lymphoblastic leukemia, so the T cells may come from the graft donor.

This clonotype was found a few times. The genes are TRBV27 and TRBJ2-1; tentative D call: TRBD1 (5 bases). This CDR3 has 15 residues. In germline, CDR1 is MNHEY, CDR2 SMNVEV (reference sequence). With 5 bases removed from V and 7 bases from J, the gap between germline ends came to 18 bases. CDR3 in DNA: TGTGCCAGCAGTGATGGGGCAGGGATAGGGAATGAGCAGTTCTTC. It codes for CASSDGAGIGNEQFF.

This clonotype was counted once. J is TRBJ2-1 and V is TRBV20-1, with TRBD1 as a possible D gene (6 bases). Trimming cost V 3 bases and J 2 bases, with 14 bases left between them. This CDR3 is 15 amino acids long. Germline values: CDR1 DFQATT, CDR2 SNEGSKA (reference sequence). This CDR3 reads CSARSGVLPYNEQFF. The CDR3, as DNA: TGCAGTGCTAGGTCAGGGGTCCTCCCCTACAATGAGCAGTTCTTC.

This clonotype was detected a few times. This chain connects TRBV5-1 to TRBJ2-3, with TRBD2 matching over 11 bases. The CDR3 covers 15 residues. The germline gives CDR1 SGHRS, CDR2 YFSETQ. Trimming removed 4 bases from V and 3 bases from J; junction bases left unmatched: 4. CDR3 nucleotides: TGCGCCAGCAGCGGAGGGACTAGCGGTACAGATACGCAGTATTTT. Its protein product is CASSGGTSGTDTQYF.

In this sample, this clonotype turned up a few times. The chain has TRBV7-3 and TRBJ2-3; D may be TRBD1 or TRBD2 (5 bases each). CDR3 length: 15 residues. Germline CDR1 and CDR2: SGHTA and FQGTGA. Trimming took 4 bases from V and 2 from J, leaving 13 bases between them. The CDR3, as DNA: TGTGCCAGCAGCTCCCTTGGGGGAGCCACAGATACGCAGTATTTT. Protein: CASSSLGGATDTQYF.

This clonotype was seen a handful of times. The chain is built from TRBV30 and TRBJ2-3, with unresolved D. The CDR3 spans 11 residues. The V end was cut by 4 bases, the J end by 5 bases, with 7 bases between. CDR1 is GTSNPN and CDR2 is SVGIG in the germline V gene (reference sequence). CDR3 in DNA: TGTGCCTGGAATTTCGTAGATACGCAGTATTTT. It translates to CAWNFVDTQYF.

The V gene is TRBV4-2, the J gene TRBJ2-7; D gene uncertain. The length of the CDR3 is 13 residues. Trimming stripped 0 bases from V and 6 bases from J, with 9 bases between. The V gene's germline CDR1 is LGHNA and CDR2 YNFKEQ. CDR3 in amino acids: CASSQDAKSEQYF. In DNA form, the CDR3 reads TGTGCCAGCAGCCAAGACGCTAAGAGCGAGCAGTACTTC.

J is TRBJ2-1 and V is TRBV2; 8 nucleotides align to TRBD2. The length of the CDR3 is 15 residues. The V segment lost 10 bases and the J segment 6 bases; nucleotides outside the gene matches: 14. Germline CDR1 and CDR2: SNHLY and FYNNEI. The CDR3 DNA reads TGTGCCATCTCCACCGGGACTAGTTTAGCCAATGAGCAGTTCTTC. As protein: CAISTGTSLANEQFF.

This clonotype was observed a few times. CDR3 residues: CASSVEGETYNEQFF. The CDR3 DNA reads TGTGCCAGCAGCGTAGAAGGGGAGACCTACAATGAGCAGTTCTTC. The chain couples TRBV9 to TRBJ2-1; D is perhaps TRBD1 or TRBD2 (5 bases each). In germline, CDR1 is SGDLS, CDR2 YYNGEE. This CDR3 comprises 15 residues. V dropped 0 bases and J dropped 2 bases, with 9 bases sitting between them.

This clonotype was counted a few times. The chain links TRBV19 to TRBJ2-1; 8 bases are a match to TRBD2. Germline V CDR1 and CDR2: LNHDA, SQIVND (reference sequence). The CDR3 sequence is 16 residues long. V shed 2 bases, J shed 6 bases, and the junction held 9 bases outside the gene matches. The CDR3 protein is CASSIWIGTRVNEQFF. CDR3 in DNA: TGTGCCAGTAGTATATGGATTGGGACTAGGGTCAATGAGCAGTTCTTC.

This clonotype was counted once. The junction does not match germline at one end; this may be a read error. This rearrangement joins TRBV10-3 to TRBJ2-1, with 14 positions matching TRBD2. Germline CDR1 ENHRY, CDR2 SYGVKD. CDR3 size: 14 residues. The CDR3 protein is CAISGGLAGVEHFF. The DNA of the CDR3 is TGTGCCATCAGTGGGGGACTAGCGGGAGTTGAGCATTTCTTC.

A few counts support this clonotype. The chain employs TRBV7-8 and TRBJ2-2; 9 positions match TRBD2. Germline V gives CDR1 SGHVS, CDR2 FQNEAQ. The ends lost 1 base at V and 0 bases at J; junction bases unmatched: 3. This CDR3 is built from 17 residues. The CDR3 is CASSLVGLASNTGELFF. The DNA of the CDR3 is TGTGCCAGCAGCTTAGTCGGACTAGCGTCGAACACCGGGGAGCTGTTTTTT.

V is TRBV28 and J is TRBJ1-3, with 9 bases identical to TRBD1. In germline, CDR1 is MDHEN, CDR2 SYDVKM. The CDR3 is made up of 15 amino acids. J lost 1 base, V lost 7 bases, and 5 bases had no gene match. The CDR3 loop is CASKDRGYSGNTIYF. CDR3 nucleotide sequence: TGTGCCAGCAAAGACAGGGGGTATTCTGGAAACACCATATATTTT. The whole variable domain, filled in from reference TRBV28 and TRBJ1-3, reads DVKVTQSSRYLVKRTGEKVFLECVQDMDHENMFWYRQDPGLGLRLIYFSYDVKMKEKGDIPEGYSVSREKKERFSLILESASTNQTSMYLCASKDRGYSGNTIYFGEGSWLTVV.

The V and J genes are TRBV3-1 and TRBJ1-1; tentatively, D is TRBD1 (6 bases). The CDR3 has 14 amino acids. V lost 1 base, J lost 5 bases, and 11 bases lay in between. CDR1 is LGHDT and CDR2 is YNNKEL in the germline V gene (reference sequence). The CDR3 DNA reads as TGTGCCAGCAGCCAAGTCGGGGGCGAAACTGAAGCTTTCTTT. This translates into CASSQVGGETEAFF.

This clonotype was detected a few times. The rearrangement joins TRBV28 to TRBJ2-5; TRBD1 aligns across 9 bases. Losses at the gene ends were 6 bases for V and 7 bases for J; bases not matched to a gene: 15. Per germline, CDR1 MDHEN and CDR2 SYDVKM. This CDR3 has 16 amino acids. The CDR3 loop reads CASRQSPRTGVWTQYF. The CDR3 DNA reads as TGTGCCAGCAGACAAAGCCCAAGGACAGGGGTATGGACCCAGTACTTC. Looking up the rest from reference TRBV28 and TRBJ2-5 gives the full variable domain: DVKVTQSSRYLVKRTGEKVFLECVQDMDHENMFWYRQDPGLGLRLIYFSYDVKMKEKGDIPEGYSVSREKKERFSLILESASTNQTSMYLCASRQSPRTGVWTQYFGPGTRLLVL.

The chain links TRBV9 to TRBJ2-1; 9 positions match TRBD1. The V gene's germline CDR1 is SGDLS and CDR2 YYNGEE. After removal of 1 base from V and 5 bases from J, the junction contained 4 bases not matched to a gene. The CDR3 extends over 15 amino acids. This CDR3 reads CASSVSRTGDNEQFF. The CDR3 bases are TGTGCCAGCAGCGTAAGCAGGACAGGGGACAATGAGCAGTTCTTC. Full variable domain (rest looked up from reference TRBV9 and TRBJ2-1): DSGVTQTPKHLITATGQRVTLRCSPRSGDLSVYWYQQSLDQGLQFLIQYYNGEERAKGNILERFSAQQFPDLHSELNLSSLELGDSALYFCASSVSRTGDNEQFFGPGTRLTVL.

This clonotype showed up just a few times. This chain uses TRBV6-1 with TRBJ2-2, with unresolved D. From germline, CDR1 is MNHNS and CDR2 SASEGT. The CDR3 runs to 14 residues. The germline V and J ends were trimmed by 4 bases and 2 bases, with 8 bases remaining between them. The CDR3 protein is CASSVPLNTGELFF. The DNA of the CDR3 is TGTGCCAGCAGTGTTCCTCTTAACACCGGGGAGCTGTTTTTT.

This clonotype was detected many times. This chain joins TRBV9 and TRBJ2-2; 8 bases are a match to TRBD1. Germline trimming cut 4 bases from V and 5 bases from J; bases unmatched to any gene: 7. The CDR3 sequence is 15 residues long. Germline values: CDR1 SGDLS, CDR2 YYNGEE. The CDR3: CASSTTGGRTGELFF. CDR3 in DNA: TGTGCCAGCAGCACCACAGGGGGAAGAACCGGGGAGCTGTTTTTT.

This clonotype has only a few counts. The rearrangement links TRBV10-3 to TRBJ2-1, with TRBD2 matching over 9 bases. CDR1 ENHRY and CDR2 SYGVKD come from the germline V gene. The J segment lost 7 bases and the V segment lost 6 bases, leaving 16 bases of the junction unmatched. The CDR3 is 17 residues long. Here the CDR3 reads CAISLTLGAGGPNEQFF. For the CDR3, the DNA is TGTGCCATCAGCCTCACTTTAGGGGCGGGAGGGCCTAATGAGCAGTTCTTC.

As DNA, the CDR3 is TGCGCCAGCAGCCAAGTTGGAAGGCGAGAGCAGTTCTTC. Protein product: CASSQVGRREQFF. This chain connects TRBV4-1 to TRBJ2-1; no firm D call. Germline CDR1 and CDR2: MGHRA and YSYEKL. The V end was cut by 1 base, the J end by 10 bases, with 11 bases between. CDR3 length equals 13 residues.

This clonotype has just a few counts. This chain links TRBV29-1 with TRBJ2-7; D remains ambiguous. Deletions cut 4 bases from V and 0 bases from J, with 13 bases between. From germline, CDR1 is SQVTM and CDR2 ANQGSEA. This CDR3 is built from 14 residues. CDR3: CSVVRVASSYEQYF. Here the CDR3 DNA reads TGCAGCGTTGTTAGGGTTGCCAGCTCCTACGAGCAGTACTTC.

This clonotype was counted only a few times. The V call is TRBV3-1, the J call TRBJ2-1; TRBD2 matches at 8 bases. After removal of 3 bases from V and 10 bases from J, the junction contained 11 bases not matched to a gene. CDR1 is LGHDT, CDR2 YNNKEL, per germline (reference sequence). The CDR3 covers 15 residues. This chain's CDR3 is CASSQSSGTGWEQFF. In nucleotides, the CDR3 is TGTGCCAGCAGCCAGAGTAGCGGGACGGGATGGGAGCAGTTCTTC.

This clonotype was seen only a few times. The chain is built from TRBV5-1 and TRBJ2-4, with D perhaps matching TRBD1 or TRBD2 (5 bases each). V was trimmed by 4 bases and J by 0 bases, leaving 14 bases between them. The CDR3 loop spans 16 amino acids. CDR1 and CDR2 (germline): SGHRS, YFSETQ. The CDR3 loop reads CASSLGTDLAKNIQYF. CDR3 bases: TGCGCCAGCAGCCTCGGGACGGATCTAGCCAAAAACATTCAGTACTTC.

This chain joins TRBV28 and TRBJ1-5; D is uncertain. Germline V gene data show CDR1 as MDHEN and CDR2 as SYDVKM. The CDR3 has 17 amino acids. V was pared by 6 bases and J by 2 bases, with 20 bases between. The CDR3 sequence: CASRTRGVGVGNQPQHF. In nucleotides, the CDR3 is TGTGCCAGCAGGACCCGTGGGGTGGGAGTAGGCAATCAGCCCCAGCATTTT.

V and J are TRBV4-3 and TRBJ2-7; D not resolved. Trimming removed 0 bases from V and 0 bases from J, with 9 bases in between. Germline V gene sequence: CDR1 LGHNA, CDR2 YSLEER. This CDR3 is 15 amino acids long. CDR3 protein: CASSQESRASYEQYF. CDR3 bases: TGCGCCAGCAGCCAAGAAAGCCGGGCCTCCTACGAGCAGTACTTC.

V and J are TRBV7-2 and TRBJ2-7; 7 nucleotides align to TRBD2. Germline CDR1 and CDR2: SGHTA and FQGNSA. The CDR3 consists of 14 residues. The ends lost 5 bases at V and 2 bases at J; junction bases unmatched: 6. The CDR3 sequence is CASSPYREAYEQYF. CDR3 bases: TGTGCCAGCAGCCCATACCGGGAGGCCTACGAGCAGTACTTC.

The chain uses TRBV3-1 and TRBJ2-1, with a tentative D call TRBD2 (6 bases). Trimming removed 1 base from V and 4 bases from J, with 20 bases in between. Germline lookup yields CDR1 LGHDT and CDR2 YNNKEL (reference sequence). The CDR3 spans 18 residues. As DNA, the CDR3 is TGTGCCAGCAGCCAAGTCCCCGTGGAGGAGGGCTTTTACAATGAGCAGTTCTTC. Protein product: CASSQVPVEEGFYNEQFF.

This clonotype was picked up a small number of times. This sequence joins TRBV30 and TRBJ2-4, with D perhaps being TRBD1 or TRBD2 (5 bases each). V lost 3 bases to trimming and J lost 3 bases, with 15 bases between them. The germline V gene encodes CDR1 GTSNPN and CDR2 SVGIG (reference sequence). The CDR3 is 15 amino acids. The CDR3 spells CAWSSGSIFKNIQYF. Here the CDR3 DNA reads TGTGCCTGGAGCTCAGGGAGTATTTTCAAAAACATTCAGTACTTC. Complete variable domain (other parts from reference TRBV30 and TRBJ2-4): SQTIHQWPATLVQPVGSPLSLECTVEGTSNPNLYWYRQAAGRGLQLLFYSVGIGQISSEVPQNLSASRPQDRQFILSSKKLLLSDSGFYLCAWSSGSIFKNIQYFGAGTRLSVL.